This passage covers 28 T cell receptor beta chains from one sample sequenced in a study of T cell responses to AZD1222 COVID-19 vaccine. Clones were read by immunoSEQ multiplex PCR, and TCRdb kept only the in-frame ones, dropping some. The sample has about 120,000 clones; 85% to 90% are singletons. This specimen consisted of peripheral blood, obtained 28 days after the second AZD1222 dose. Receptors were obtained from an adult who received the AZD1222 COVID-19 vaccine.

This chain uses TRBV28 with TRBJ1-1, with D perhaps TRBD1 (5 bases). CDR1 is MDHEN, CDR2 SYDVKM, per germline. The CDR3 has 12 residues. V was trimmed by 6 bases and J by 5 bases, leaving 10 bases between them. CDR3 protein: CASRGDRTEAFF. Written as DNA, the CDR3 is TGTGCCAGCAGAGGGGATCGGACTGAAGCTTTCTTT.

There are a few counts of this clone. This chain links TRBV2 with TRBJ1-4; 7 positions agree with TRBD1. CDR1 SNHLY and CDR2 FYNNEI come from the germline V gene. V dropped 10 bases and J dropped 8; count of bases not matched to a gene: 10. The CDR3 contains 13 residues. The CDR3 DNA reads TGTGCCATAGGACAGGATGGCCGCGAAAAACTGTTTTTT. It codes for CAIGQDGREKLFF.

The chain has TRBV9 and TRBJ2-7; 7 bases agree with TRBD2. V shed 3 bases and J 0 bases; nucleotides not matched to a gene: 9. Germline V lookup: CDR1 SGDLS, CDR2 YYNGEE. The CDR3 length is 16 residues. CDR3 nucleotide sequence: TGTGCCAGCAGCGCACAAGCGGGGCACCCCTCCTACGAGCAGTACTTC. It translates to CASSAQAGHPSYEQYF.

This rearrangement joins TRBV5-3 to TRBJ2-2; 11 nucleotides match TRBD1. TRBV5-3 has ORF status, its function being uncertain. The CDR3 extends over 16 amino acids. The ends lost 3 bases at V and 7 bases at J; junction bases unmatched: 8. The CDR3 sequence: CARSSTGQGACGELFF. DNA of the CDR3: TGTGCCAGAAGCTCGACCGGACAGGGGGCTTGCGGGGAGCTGTTTTTT.

The chain employs TRBV9 and TRBJ2-1, with D perhaps being TRBD1 or TRBD2 (6 bases each). V shed 3 bases and J shed 6 bases, with 13 bases lying between them. Per germline, CDR1 SGDLS and CDR2 YYNGEE. The CDR3 has 14 amino acids. The CDR3 loop reads CASSAYGGLNEQFF. The CDR3 DNA is TGTGCCAGCAGCGCCTACGGGGGCCTCAATGAGCAGTTCTTC.

The chain combines TRBV2 with TRBJ1-1, with D perhaps TRBD1 (5 bases). The CDR3 contains 15 residues. Trimming removed 1 base at V and 0 bases at J, with 9 bases between. From germline, CDR1 is SNHLY and CDR2 FYNNEI. CDR3 sequence reads: CASSEGGQMNTEAFF. CDR3 coding DNA: TGTGCCAGCAGTGAAGGGGGCCAGATGAACACTGAAGCTTTCTTT.

This sequence joins TRBV4-1 and TRBJ2-2; the match to TRBD2 covers 10 bases. Germline lookup yields CDR1 MGHRA and CDR2 YSYEKL. This CDR3 spans 16 amino acids. The V gene end was trimmed by 1 base and the J gene end by 5 bases; junction bases not matched to a gene: 4. The DNA of the CDR3 is TGCGCCAGCAGCCAAGTCGGGACTAGCGAGACCGGGGAGCTGTTTTTT. Encoded protein: CASSQVGTSETGELFF.

This chain links TRBV5-1 with TRBJ2-3, with D tentatively TRBD1 (6 bases). The V gene's germline CDR1 is SGHRS and CDR2 YFSETQ. Trimming stripped 0 bases from V and 4 bases from J, with 18 bases between. The CDR3 has 17 amino acids. CDR3 sequence reads: CASSLDTRGRGSDTQYF. CDR3 nucleotides: TGCGCCAGCAGCTTGGACACTAGGGGGAGAGGGTCAGATACGCAGTATTTT.

The chain carries TRBV19 and TRBJ1-1; unclear D gene. Germline values: CDR1 LNHDA, CDR2 SQIVND (reference sequence). The CDR3 has 14 amino acids. Trimming left V 3 bases short and J 6 bases short, with 14 bases between. The CDR3 region is CASSIAGEISEAFF. In DNA form, the CDR3 reads TGTGCCAGTAGTATTGCAGGAGAGATCTCTGAAGCTTTCTTT.

The chain uses TRBV5-1 and TRBJ1-2; D is ambiguous. Germline loops: CDR1 SGHRS, CDR2 YFSETQ. V lost 1 base, J lost 1 base, and 11 bases lay in between. This CDR3 has 15 amino acids. The CDR3 protein is CASSLTVGSNYGYTF. In DNA, the CDR3 is TGCGCCAGCAGCTTGACCGTTGGCAGTAACTATGGCTACACCTTC. The complete variable domain, with remaining parts taken from reference TRBV5-1 and TRBJ1-2, reads KAGVTQTPRYLIKTRGQQVTLSCSPISGHRSVSWYQQTPGQGLQFLFEYFSETQRNKGNFPGRFSGRQFSNSRSEMNVSTLELGDSALYLCASSLTVGSNYGYTFGSGTRLTVV.

This chain joins TRBV5-4 and TRBJ1-3; 8 bases line up with TRBD1. CDR1 SGHNT and CDR2 YYREEE come from the germline V gene (reference sequence). After removal of 0 bases from V and 8 bases from J, the junction contained 7 bases not matched to a gene. The CDR3 length is 15 residues. CDR3 bases: TGTGCCAGCAGCTTGGAACCAGGGGGCGGATACACCATATATTTT. Its protein is CASSLEPGGGYTIYF.

The rearrangement links TRBV28 to TRBJ1-2; D uncertain. Per germline, CDR1 MDHEN and CDR2 SYDVKM. CDR3 length: 16 amino acids. V lost 4 bases, J lost 4 bases, and 19 bases lay in between. CDR3 sequence (DNA): TGTGCCAGCAGTTCCCCTTTGTTGGCCATCTTCTATGGCTACACCTTC. Protein sequence: CASSSPLLAIFYGYTF.

The chain joins TRBV15 to TRBJ1-2; 8 bases are shared with TRBD1. The CDR3 totals 14 residues. CDR1 and CDR2 from the germline V gene are LNHNV and YYDKDF (reference sequence). V was clipped by 3 bases and J by 3 bases; unmatched bases: 3. The CDR3 bases are TGTGCCACCAGCAGTGACAGGGGATACTATGGCTACACCTTC. This gives the protein CATSSDRGYYGYTF.

The V and J genes are TRBV2 and TRBJ1-1; no reliable D call. The V end lost 3 bases, the J end lost 1 base, and 9 bases lay between the germline ends. From germline, CDR1 is SNHLY and CDR2 FYNNEI. This CDR3 is built from 14 residues. In DNA form, the CDR3 reads TGTGCCAGCAGTGAGCGTCTCGAGAACACTGAAGCTTTCTTT. Translating gives CASSERLENTEAFF.

The J gene is TRBJ1-6, the V gene TRBV10-3, with 7 nucleotides matching TRBD1. The CDR3 is 15 residues long. V lost 6 bases and J lost 7; bases outside the gene matches: 9. Germline V gives CDR1 ENHRY, CDR2 SYGVKD. The CDR3 here is CAISRDSALNSPLHF. DNA for the CDR3: TGTGCCATCAGCCGGGACAGTGCTTTAAATTCACCCCTCCACTTT.

V is TRBV10-2 and J is TRBJ2-3; no clear D. The CDR3 extends over 14 amino acids. CDR1 is WSHSY, CDR2 SAAADI, per germline. With 8 bases removed from V and 2 bases from J, the gap between germline ends came to 14 bases. CDR3 residues: CASCRTSNTDTQYF. DNA of the CDR3: TGCGCCAGCTGCCGCACCTCAAACACAGATACGCAGTATTTT.

V usage is TRBV6-2 or TRBV6-3 and J usage is TRBJ1-6; 9 bases agree with TRBD1. J gave up 7 bases and V 6 bases, and 7 bases lay outside the gene matches. Germline values: CDR1 MNHEY, CDR2 SVGEGT. CDR3 length: 15 residues. CDR3 loop: CASSPLTGGNSPLHF. CDR3 in DNA: TGTGCCAGCAGCCCCCTGACAGGGGGGAATTCACCCCTCCACTTT.

This CDR3 reads CASSPRGGGAGTEAFF. The CDR3 nucleotides are TGTGCCAGCAGCCCCCGGGGAGGGGGCGCGGGCACTGAAGCTTTCTTT. The chain has TRBV9 and TRBJ1-1; 7 nucleotides align to TRBD1. Per the germline V gene, CDR1 is SGDLS and CDR2 is YYNGEE. The CDR3 spans 16 residues. The V gene end was trimmed by 4 bases and the J gene end by 4 bases; junction bases not matched to a gene: 13.

The chain employs TRBV3-1 (or the pseudogene TRBV3-2) and TRBJ2-3, with TRBD1 identical over 10 bases. The V segment lost 3 bases and the J segment 4 bases; nucleotides outside the gene matches: 7. This CDR3 is built from 16 residues. CDR1 and CDR2 (germline): LGHDT, YNNKEL (reference sequence). Here the CDR3 reads CASSHTDRGKPDTQYF. The CDR3 region has the DNA TGTGCCAGCAGCCACACGGACAGGGGGAAACCAGATACGCAGTATTTT.

The rearrangement joins TRBV3-1 (or the pseudogene TRBV3-2) to TRBJ2-7; possible D gene TRBD1, 6 bases. The CDR3 is 15 amino acids. Germline-derived CDR1 and CDR2 are LGHDT and YNNKEL (reference sequence). Trimming pared 0 bases from V and 0 bases from J, leaving 9 bases between. The CDR3 loop is CASSQELGASYEQYF. CDR3 DNA sequence: TGTGCCAGCAGCCAAGAGCTGGGGGCCTCCTACGAGCAGTACTTC.

The genes are TRBV28 and TRBJ2-3; 9 bases map to TRBD2. The CDR3 has 16 residues. Trimming cost V 0 bases and J 2 bases; bases outside gene matches: 3. The V gene's germline CDR1 is MDHEN and CDR2 SYDVKM. CDR3 in amino acids: CASSLWASGNTDTQYF. CDR3 sequence (DNA): TGTGCCAGCAGTTTATGGGCTAGCGGGAACACAGATACGCAGTATTTT.

The J gene is TRBJ1-2, the V gene TRBV30, with D tentatively TRBD1 (5 bases). V was shortened by 4 bases and J by 8 bases, with 20 bases between the two germline ends. Germline assignment: CDR1 GTSNPN and CDR2 SVGIG (reference sequence). This CDR3 is 14 amino acids long. CDR3: CAWITIYGHYGYTF. The CDR3 DNA follows: TGTGCCTGGATTACTATTTATGGACATTACGGCTACACCTTC.

The J gene is TRBJ2-5, the V gene TRBV3-1 (or the pseudogene TRBV3-2); D gene unclear. V was pared by 4 bases and J by 4 bases, with 7 bases between. In germline, CDR1 is LGHDT, CDR2 YNNKEL (reference sequence). The CDR3 runs to 12 residues. CDR3 bases: TGTGCCAGCAGCCTAGATCCAGAGACCCAGTACTTC. Its translation is CASSLDPETQYF.

This clone was seen only once. This chain uses TRBV11-2 with TRBJ1-6; D call uncertain. V lost 4 bases and J 8 bases, leaving 12 bases between the germline ends. Per the germline V gene, CDR1 is SGHAT and CDR2 is FQNNGV. This CDR3 has 14 residues. CDR3 bases: TGTGCCAGCAGCTCAATTCGAGGGTATTCACCCCTCCACTTT. It specifies CASSSIRGYSPLHF. The full variable domain, with the rest looked up from reference TRBV11-2 and TRBJ1-6, is EAGVAQSPRYKIIEKRQSVAFWCNPISGHATLYWYQQILGQGPKLLIQFQNNGVVDDSQLPKDRFSAERLKGVDSTLKIQPAKLEDSAVYLCASSSIRGYSPLHFGNGTRLTVT.

This chain connects TRBV19 to TRBJ2-1; no firm D call. Germline V gene lookup returns CDR1 LNHDA and CDR2 SQIVND (reference sequence). The CDR3 spans 17 residues. V lost 3 bases and J lost 0, with 15 bases in between. Here the CDR3 reads CASSIPHRVSSYNEQFF. The CDR3 bases are TGTGCCAGTAGTATTCCCCATCGAGTAAGCTCCTACAATGAGCAGTTCTTC. Looking up the rest from reference TRBV19 and TRBJ2-1 gives the full variable domain: DGGITQSPKYLFRKEGQNVTLSCEQNLNHDAMYWYRQDPGQGLRLIYYSQIVNDFQKGDIAEGYSVSREKKESFPLTVTSAQKNPTAFYLCASSIPHRVSSYNEQFFGPGTRLTVL.

This chain connects TRBV28 to TRBJ1-2, with D perhaps matching TRBD1 (6 bases). Looked up from germline, CDR1 is MDHEN and CDR2 is SYDVKM. Trimming took off 8 bases at V and 4 bases at J, with 14 bases between the two ends. The CDR3 contains 13 residues. The DNA of the CDR3 is TGTGCCAGCTCGGATAGAGGGGGCTATGGCTACACCTTC. Protein product: CASSDRGGYGYTF.

The CDR3 region is CASSLLQAGAEKLFF. CDR3 DNA sequence: TGTGCCAGCAGCCTACTACAGGCAGGAGCTGAAAAACTGTTTTTT. The V and J genes are TRBV3-1 (or the pseudogene TRBV3-2) and TRBJ1-4, with D perhaps TRBD1 (5 bases). CDR1 is LGHDT, CDR2 YNNKEL, per germline (reference sequence). Trimming shortened V by 4 bases and J by 7 bases, and 16 bases separated the two germline ends. This CDR3 contains 15 residues.

The V and J genes are TRBV7-9 and TRBJ1-2; D gene ambiguous. Per the germline V gene, CDR1 is SEHNR and CDR2 is FQNEAQ (reference sequence). Trimming left V 5 bases short and J 0 bases short, with 16 bases between. This CDR3 has 16 residues. The CDR3 nucleotides read TGTGCCAGCAGCCCCCGTTGGGAACATCCTAACTATGGCTACACCTTC. Translated, it gives CASSPRWEHPNYGYTF. The whole variable domain, remainder taken from reference TRBV7-9 and TRBJ1-2, is DTGVSQNPRHKITKRGQNVTFRCDPISEHNRLYWYRQTLGQGPEFLTYFQNEAQLEKSRLLSDRFSAERPKGSFSTLEIQRTEQGDSAMYLCASSPRWEHPNYGYTFGSGTRLTVV.